This T cell receptor (beta chain) originates from a study of response to subunit inactivated influenza vaccine. Germline V gene lookup returns CDR1 SEHNR and CDR2 FQNEAQ (reference sequence). The CDR3 sequence is 12 residues long. The ends were cut back, 7 bases at V and 5 bases at J, with 12 bases in the middle. This clonotype came up once. The antigen is unknown. Each CDR3 protein is one row after TCRdb ran MiXCR on the RT-PCR reads. The sample consists of about 190,000 distinct CDR3 sequences, about 15% of them appearing once. Study-wide findings and caveats: The study's authors posited that every seasonal influenza vaccination enlists few new T cells.

This receptor was identified in a man between 50 and 59 years old who received an inactivated influenza vaccine. The chain joins TRBV7-9 to TRBJ2-7; possible D gene TRBD1, 6 bases. The material sequenced was CD8+ T cells sorted from PBMCs, taken roughly 5 days after vaccination. The CDR3 loop reads CASTYQGNEQYF. CDR3 sequence (DNA): TGTGCCAGCACCTACCAGGGGAACGAGCAGTACTTC.